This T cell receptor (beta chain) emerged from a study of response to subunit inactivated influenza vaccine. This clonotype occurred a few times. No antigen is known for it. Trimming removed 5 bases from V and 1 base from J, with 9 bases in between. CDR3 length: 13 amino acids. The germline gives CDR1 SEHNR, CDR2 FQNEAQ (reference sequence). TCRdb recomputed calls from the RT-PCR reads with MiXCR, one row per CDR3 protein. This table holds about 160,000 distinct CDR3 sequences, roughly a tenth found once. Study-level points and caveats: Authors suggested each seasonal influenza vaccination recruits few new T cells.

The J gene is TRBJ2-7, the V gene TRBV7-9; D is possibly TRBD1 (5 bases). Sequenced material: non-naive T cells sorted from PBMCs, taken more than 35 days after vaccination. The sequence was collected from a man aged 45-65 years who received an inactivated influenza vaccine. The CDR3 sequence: CASSSRVSYEQYF. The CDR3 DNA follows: TGTGCCAGCAGCAGCAGGGTTTCCTACGAGCAGTACTTC.